The clone carrying this TCR beta chain is a singleton in its sample. The sample belongs to a study of PD-1 blockade in classical Hodgkin lymphoma. TCRdb's copy holds only in-frame clones and misses some; the assay was immunoSEQ multiplex PCR. The table includes about 21,000 clones, about three quarters detected once. The germline V gene encodes CDR1 LNHNV and CDR2 YYDKDF (reference sequence). The CDR3 loop spans 15 amino acids. The V and J ends lost 1 base and 3 bases, in that order; junction bases with no gene match: 2. The sample's time point: cycle 4 day 1 (C4D1), after less than 7 weeks of nivolumab. Every patient relapsed after autologous stem cell transplantation, and brentuximab vedotin exposure varied. The study recorded best responses of complete response, partial response or progressive disease.

The genes are TRBV15 and TRBJ2-3; 9 bases map to TRBD2. The source of this sequence is a human donor with classical Hodgkin lymphoma. Sequences were derived from peripheral blood mononuclear cells (PBMCs), sampled before the fourth cycle of nivolumab. The DNA of the CDR3 is TGTGCCACCAGCAGAGGTAGCGGGAGTACAGATACGCAGTATTTT. It specifies CATSRGSGSTDTQYF.